The 9 T cell receptor beta chains below were found in one sample sequenced in a study of cytomegalovirus exposure and HLA in healthy donors. Both 60 Vbeta primers and 13 Jbeta primers went into the PCR. Libraries were prepared by immunoSEQ multiplex PCR; TCRdb keeps only in-frame clonotypes and omits some of them. The sample has 200,000 to 250,000 clones. The sample consisted of PBMCs. Receptors originate from a woman in her 30s in good health and CMV-seropositive.

The chain has TRBV27 and TRBJ2-7; weak D call: TRBD2 (6 bases). V was clipped by 5 bases and J by 11 bases, with 13 bases between them. CDR3 size: 11 residues. Per the germline V gene, CDR1 is MNHEY and CDR2 is SMNVEV (reference sequence). This chain's CDR3 is CASSSRDSEYF. CDR3 in DNA: TGTGCCAGCAGTAGCCGGGACTCTGAGTACTTC.

The chain recombines TRBV10-3 with TRBJ2-1; 14 bases are a match to TRBD2. Germline CDR1 ENHRY, CDR2 SYGVKD. This CDR3 contains 19 residues. J lost 5 bases, V lost 4 bases, and 13 bases had no gene match. DNA for the CDR3: TGTGCCATCAGTGGCTGGCAGGGGACTAGCGGGAGAATCCACAATGAGCAGTTCTTC. Encoded protein: CAISGWQGTSGRIHNEQFF.

DNA for the CDR3: TGTGCCAGCAGTCCGGACAGGCTCTATGGCTACACCTTC. This gives the protein CASSPDRLYGYTF. The chain couples TRBV6-5 to TRBJ1-2; TRBD1 matches at 7 bases. V trimming: 5 bases; J trimming: 4 bases; junction bases outside the gene matches: 4. CDR1 and CDR2 (germline): MNHEY, SVGAGI. The CDR3 loop spans 13 amino acids.

The V and J genes are TRBV30 and TRBJ1-1, with TRBD1 as a possible D gene (6 bases). Trimming stripped 5 bases from V and 0 bases from J, with 10 bases between. The CDR3 sequence is 13 residues long. In germline, CDR1 is GTSNPN, CDR2 SVGIG (reference sequence). The chain's CDR3 is CAWAGQLNTEAFF. The CDR3 coding sequence is TGTGCCTGGGCCGGACAGTTGAACACTGAAGCTTTCTTT.

The chain links TRBV18 to TRBJ1-1; D unclear. The CDR3 covers 15 residues. Trimming took 0 bases from V and 4 from J, leaving 12 bases between them. Germline lookup yields CDR1 KGHSH and CDR2 LQKENI. CDR3 region: CASSPPGMGGTEAFF. In DNA, the CDR3 is TGTGCCAGCTCACCACCGGGGATGGGAGGCACTGAAGCTTTCTTT.

This chain joins TRBV5-5 and TRBJ2-5, with 7 bases identical to TRBD1. This CDR3 has 13 amino acids. V lost 5 bases to trimming and J lost 2 bases; unmatched junction nucleotides: 3. Germline V CDR1 and CDR2: SGHKS, YYEKEE (reference sequence). CDR3 DNA: TGTGCCAGCAGTCCGACAGGGCAAGAGACCCAGTACTTC. It codes for CASSPTGQETQYF. Filled out from reference TRBV5-5 and TRBJ2-5, the complete variable domain reads DAGVTQSPTHLIKTRGQQVTLRCSPISGHKSVSWYQQVLGQGPQFIFQYYEKEERGRGNFPDRFSARQFPNYSSELNVNALLLGDSALYLCASSPTGQETQYFGPGTRLLVL.

The chain is built from TRBV9 and TRBJ2-3; TRBD2 matches at 13 bases. The germline V gene encodes CDR1 SGDLS and CDR2 YYNGEE. The CDR3 has 15 residues. Trimming took 3 bases from V and 4 from J; bases not matched to a gene: 2. The CDR3 protein is CASSETSGGSDTQYF. The CDR3 nucleotides are TGTGCCAGCAGCGAGACTAGCGGGGGGTCAGATACGCAGTATTTT.

The chain couples TRBV16 to TRBJ1-1; D might be TRBD1 (5 bases). CDR3 length equals 13 residues. CDR1 and CDR2 (germline): KGHSY, FQNENV. The V end lost 2 bases, the J end lost 5 bases, and 9 bases lay between the germline ends. This CDR3 reads CASSQQRGTEAFF. The CDR3 bases are TGTGCCAGCAGCCAACAGCGGGGGACTGAAGCTTTCTTT.

J is TRBJ1-1 and V is TRBV19; the D gene is possibly TRBD1 (5 bases). V was clipped by 10 bases and J by 5 bases, with 17 bases between them. The CDR3 loop spans 13 amino acids. Germline CDR1 and CDR2: LNHDA and SQIVND (reference sequence). The CDR3 DNA sequence: TGTGCCACGAAGCGACAGAGTGGGACTGAAGCTTTCTTT. Protein sequence: CATKRQSGTEAFF.